A selection of T cell receptor beta chains follows, all from one sample in a study of T cell repertoires in cytomegalovirus infection. No antigen is known for these receptors. One entry per CDR3 protein, called by TCRdb with MiXCR from the reads. The top ten clones hold roughly three quarters of a sample with about 110,000 distinct CDR3 sequences, 25% to 30% of them seen once. Sequenced material: CD8+ T cells from cultured PBMCs, taken from culture after CMV antigen stimulation. The receptors were gathered from a human donor in good health (CMV status not recorded). Some clones in this sample may be carry-over from other donors' samples. The CDR3 runs from the conserved cysteine through the conserved F or W. The D gene is left open where the match is weak. Clone size appears in some rows only: once, few, many, or a class for an expanded clone.

v_call	cdr3_length	d_call	j_call	clone_size	cdr3_nt	cdr3_aa
TRBV7-4	16	TRBD1	TRBJ2-7	NA	TGTGCCAGCAGCTTGGTTCCGGGACAGGGTTCCGACGAGCAGTACTTC	CASSLVPGQGSDEQYF
TRBV12-3/TRBV12-4	14	NA	TRBJ2-5	NA	TGTGCCAACAGTCTCCCGGGACAACGAGAGACCCAGTACTTC	CANSLPGQRETQYF
TRBV4-1	14	NA	TRBJ1-1	many	TGCGCCAGCAGCATATGGGACGGCGGCACTGAAGCTTTCTTT	CASSIWDGGTEAFF
TRBV3-1	17	TRBD2	TRBJ2-3	NA	TGTGCCAGCAGCCAAGAGAGCGGGGGGGCCGGCACAGATACGCAGTATTTT	CASSQESGGAGTDTQYF
TRBV7-9	13	NA	TRBJ2-1	NA	TGTGCCAGCAGCCCTCCAGGGTCCCATGAGCAGTTCTTC	CASSPPGSHEQFF
TRBV20-1	16	TRBD2	TRBJ2-3	NA	TGCAGTGCTAGCCGTCCCAGCGGGACCGACACAGATACGCAGTATTTT	CSASRPSGTDTDTQYF
TRBV29-1	13	NA	TRBJ1-1	few	TGCAGCGTTGAAGGGGTGGGAGCGGCTGAAGCTTTCTTT	CSVEGVGAAEAFF
TRBV28	16	NA	TRBJ2-1	NA	TGTGCCAGCTCAGCTTTTTTGGGGGGGGGGGCGGATGAGCAGTTCTTC	CASSAFLGGGADEQFF
TRBV27	12	NA	TRBJ1-1	few	TGTGCCAGCAGTTCAGGGGACACTGAAGCTTTCTTT	CASSSGDTEAFF
TRBV7-9	17	NA	TRBJ2-3	many	TGTGCCAGCAGCTCTGGAACGGGACGGCTTCGCACAGATACGCAGTATTTT	CASSSGTGRLRTDTQYF
TRBV12-3/TRBV12-4	15	NA	TRBJ1-1	few	TGTGCCAGCAGTTATGGGATGGGAACGAACACTGAAGCTTTCTTT	CASSYGMGTNTEAFF
TRBV6-5	15	NA	TRBJ1-5	NA	TGTGCCAGCAGTCCGGGCCTGGGGAGCTATCAGCCCCAGCATTTT	CASSPGLGSYQPQHF
TRBV14	14	NA	TRBJ1-1	NA	TGTGCCAGCAGCCTGGACTCCTCGGGGACTGAAGCTTTCTTT	CASSLDSSGTEAFF
TRBV7-6	15	TRBD1	TRBJ2-3	few	TGTGCCAGCAGTTCCAACAGGGGGCGTACAGATACGCAGTATTTT	CASSSNRGRTDTQYF
TRBV7-6	16	TRBD2	TRBJ2-3	NA	TGTGCCAGCAGCGAAAGAGCGGGGGGGCCCGCAGATACGCAGTATTTT	CASSERAGGPADTQYF
TRBV6-6	15	NA	TRBJ1-5	NA	TGTGCCAGCACCTTAGGGGGATATAGCAATCAGCCCCAGCATTTT	CASTLGGYSNQPQHF
TRBV7-8	12	NA	TRBJ1-1	few	TGTGCCAGCAGCTTGGGGGCGACTGAAGCTTTCTTT	CASSLGATEAFF
TRBV7-2	16	TRBD1	TRBJ2-7	many	TGTGCCAGCAGCTTAGCGAGTGGACAGGGCGTGAACGAGCAGTACTTC	CASSLASGQGVNEQYF
TRBV6-5	16	TRBD2	TRBJ2-1	NA	TGTGCCAGCAGCATGGGACTAGCGAGCTCCTACAATGAGCAGTTCTTC	CASSMGLASSYNEQFF
TRBV6-5	13	TRBD2	TRBJ2-7	NA	TGTGCCAGCGAGGGGACACGGGAGGGCGAGCAGTACTTC	CASEGTREGEQYF
TRBV20-1	14	TRBD1	TRBJ1-1	NA	TGCAGTGCTTGGGTTCAGGGGGTGGGAACTGAAGCTTTCTTT	CSAWVQGVGTEAFF
TRBV7-3	17	TRBD2	TRBJ2-1	NA	TGTGCCAGCAGCTTAACTTTAGGTAGCGGGGGGTGGTCTGAGCAGTTCTTC	CASSLTLGSGGWSEQFF
TRBV19	13	NA	TRBJ2-3	few	TGTGCCAGTAGTATAGTGTACACAGATACGCAGTATTTT	CASSIVYTDTQYF
TRBV12-3/TRBV12-4	14	TRBD1	TRBJ2-7	once	TGTGCCAGCAACACCGGGACAGGGTTTCTCGAGCAGTACTTC	CASNTGTGFLEQYF
TRBV28	16	TRBD1	TRBJ1-1	NA	TGTGCCAGCAGTTTAACCCGGGACAGGGGGAACACTGAAGCTTTCTTT	CASSLTRDRGNTEAFF
TRBV7-6	8	NA	TRBJ1-1	NA	TGTATGGTATCTGAAGCTTTCTTT	CMVSEAFF
TRBV7-9	15	TRBD1	TRBJ1-2	few	TGTGCCAGCAGCTTAACGACAGGGGTCGGCTATGGCTACACCTTC	CASSLTTGVGYGYTF
TRBV7-8	16	TRBD1	TRBJ2-3	many	TGTGCCAGCAGCTTATCCGGGACAGGGGCCACAGATACGCAGTATTTT	CASSLSGTGATDTQYF
TRBV7-6	15	NA	TRBJ1-2	NA	TGTGCCAGCAGCTTTGGGGACGTCCGGAACTATGGCTACACCTTC	CASSFGDVRNYGYTF
TRBV5-4	17	TRBD2	TRBJ2-1	few	TGTGCCAGCAGCTCCGGGACTAGCGGGGGGGCCGTCAATGAGCAGTTCTTC	CASSSGTSGGAVNEQFF
TRBV7-8	16	TRBD1	TRBJ1-2	NA	TGTGCCAGCAGCTTATTTGAAGGGGGCGTTGGCTATGGCTACACCTTC	CASSLFEGGVGYGYTF
TRBV2	15	NA	TRBJ2-2	NA	TGTGCCAGCACGACGACGGCCCAGCTGCACGGGGAGCTGTTTTTT	CASTTTAQLHGELFF
TRBV2	17	TRBD1	TRBJ2-7	NA	TGTGCCAGCAGTGAAGCGCTTCGGGACAGGGCAGCCTACGAGCAGTACTTC	CASSEALRDRAAYEQYF
TRBV5-6	12	NA	TRBJ1-1	few	TGTGCCAGCAGCTTGGAGGCCAATGAAGCTTTCTTT	CASSLEANEAFF
TRBV7-2	15	TRBD1	TRBJ1-3	many	TGTGCCAGCAGAATAGACAGGGCGGCTGGAAACACCATATATTTT	CASRIDRAAGNTIYF
TRBV10-3	14	NA	TRBJ1-1	many	TGTGCCATCAGTGACCAGAGTGGGTACACTGAAGCTTTCTTT	CAISDQSGYTEAFF
TRBV20-1	14	NA	TRBJ1-2	NA	TGCAGTGCTAGAGATGCCCAGGAGGGCTATGGCTACACCTTC	CSARDAQEGYGYTF
TRBV19	15	NA	TRBJ2-1	few	TGTGCCAGTACCCCCGGGACACGTTCCTACAATGAGCAGTTCTTC	CASTPGTRSYNEQFF
TRBV7-9	13	NA	TRBJ1-2	few	TGTGCCAGCAGCTTAGGGACAGTGCTTGAAGAAACCTTC	CASSLGTVLEETF
TRBV20-1	13	NA	TRBJ2-4	NA	TGCAGTGCTGAGACAGATACCAAAAACATTCAGTACTTC	CSAETDTKNIQYF
TRBV7-9	12	NA	TRBJ1-1	NA	TGTGCCAGCAGCTTGGTTGGGGGGAAAACTTTCTTT	CASSLVGGKTFF
TRBV12-3/TRBV12-4	14	NA	TRBJ1-2	few	TGTGCCAGCAGTTCGGGACTTTCTAACTATGGCTACACCTTC	CASSSGLSNYGYTF
TRBV4-1	16	TRBD1	TRBJ2-7	many	TGCGCCAGCAGCCAAGGCCCGGACAGGGCAACCTACGAGCAGTACTTC	CASSQGPDRATYEQYF
TRBV5-1	15	NA	TRBJ2-3	NA	TGCGCCAGCAGCTTCGGCGGGGCGAGCACAGATACGCAGTATTTT	CASSFGGASTDTQYF
TRBV19	17	TRBD2	TRBJ2-1	few	TGTGCCAGTAGTATTTGGCTAGCGGGGCCAATCCTGAATGAGCAGTTCTTC	CASSIWLAGPILNEQFF
TRBV20-1	18	TRBD2	TRBJ2-3	NA	TGCAGTGCTAGAGATGCAGTTGGGACTAGCGGTCTCCGGGATACGCAGTATTTT	CSARDAVGTSGLRDTQYF
TRBV27	13	NA	TRBJ1-1	few	TGTGCCAGCAAAACAGGAGTGAACACTGAAGCTTTCTTT	CASKTGVNTEAFF
TRBV5-4	13	TRBD1	TRBJ1-1	few	TGTGCCAGCATCGACAGGGTTAGGAATGAAGCTTTCTTT	CASIDRVRNEAFF
TRBV7-2	14	NA	TRBJ1-2	NA	TGTGCCAGCAGCCCGTGGGCCTCTAACTATGGCTACACCTTC	CASSPWASNYGYTF